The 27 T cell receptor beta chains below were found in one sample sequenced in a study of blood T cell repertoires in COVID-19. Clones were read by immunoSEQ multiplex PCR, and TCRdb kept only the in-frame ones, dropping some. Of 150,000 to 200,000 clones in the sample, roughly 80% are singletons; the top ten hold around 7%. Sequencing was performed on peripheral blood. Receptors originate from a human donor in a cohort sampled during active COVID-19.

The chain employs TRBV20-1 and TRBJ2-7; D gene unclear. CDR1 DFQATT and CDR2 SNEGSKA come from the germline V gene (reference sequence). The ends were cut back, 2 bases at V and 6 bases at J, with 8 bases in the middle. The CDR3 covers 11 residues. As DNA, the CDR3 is TGCAGTGCTAGAACCCAGGTCGAGCAGTACTTC. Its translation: CSARTQVEQYF.

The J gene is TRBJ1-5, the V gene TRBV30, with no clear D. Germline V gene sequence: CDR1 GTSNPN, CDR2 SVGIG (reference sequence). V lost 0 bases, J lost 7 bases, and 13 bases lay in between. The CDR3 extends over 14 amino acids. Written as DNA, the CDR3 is TGTGCCTGGAGTGTACGGGATACCCACCAGCCCCAGCATTTT. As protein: CAWSVRDTHQPQHF.

For the CDR3, the DNA is TGTGCCAGCAGTCATGGACAGAGAAAAGGCTACGAGCAGTACTTC. It codes for CASSHGQRKGYEQYF. The rearrangement joins TRBV7-9 to TRBJ2-7, with a tentative D call TRBD1 (6 bases). V shed 6 bases and J shed 3 bases, with 18 bases lying between them. Germline V gives CDR1 SEHNR, CDR2 FQNEAQ (reference sequence). The CDR3 loop spans 15 amino acids.

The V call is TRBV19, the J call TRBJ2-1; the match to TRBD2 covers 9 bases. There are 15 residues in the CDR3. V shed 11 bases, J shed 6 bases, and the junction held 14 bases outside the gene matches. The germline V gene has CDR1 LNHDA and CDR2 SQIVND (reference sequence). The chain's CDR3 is CASKVGAGGFNEQFF. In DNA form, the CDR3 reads TGTGCCTCAAAGGTTGGAGCGGGGGGTTTCAATGAGCAGTTCTTC.

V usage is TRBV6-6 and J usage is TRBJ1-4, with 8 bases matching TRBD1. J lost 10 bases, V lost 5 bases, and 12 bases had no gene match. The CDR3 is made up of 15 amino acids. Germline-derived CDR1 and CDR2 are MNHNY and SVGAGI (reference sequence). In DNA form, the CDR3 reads TGTGCCAGCAGTCTCCTGGACAGGGAATTTGGAAAACTGTTTTTT. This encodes CASSLLDREFGKLFF.

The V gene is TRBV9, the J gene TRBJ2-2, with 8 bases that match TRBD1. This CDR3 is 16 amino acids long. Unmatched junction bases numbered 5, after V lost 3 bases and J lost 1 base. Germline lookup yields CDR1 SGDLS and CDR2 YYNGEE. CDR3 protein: CASSARQGLNTGELFF. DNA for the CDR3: TGTGCCAGCAGCGCGAGACAGGGGTTGAACACCGGGGAGCTGTTTTTT. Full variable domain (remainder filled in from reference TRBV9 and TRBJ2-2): DSGVTQTPKHLITATGQRVTLRCSPRSGDLSVYWYQQSLDQGLQFLIQYYNGEERAKGNILERFSAQQFPDLHSELNLSSLELGDSALYFCASSARQGLNTGELFFGEGSRLTVL.

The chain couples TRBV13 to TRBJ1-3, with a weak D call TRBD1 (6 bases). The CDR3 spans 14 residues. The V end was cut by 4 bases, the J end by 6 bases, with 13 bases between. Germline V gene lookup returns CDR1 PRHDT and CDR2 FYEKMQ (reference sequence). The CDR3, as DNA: TGTGCCAGCAGCTCCCAGGGGAGTTCAAACACCATATATTTT. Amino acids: CASSSQGSSNTIYF.

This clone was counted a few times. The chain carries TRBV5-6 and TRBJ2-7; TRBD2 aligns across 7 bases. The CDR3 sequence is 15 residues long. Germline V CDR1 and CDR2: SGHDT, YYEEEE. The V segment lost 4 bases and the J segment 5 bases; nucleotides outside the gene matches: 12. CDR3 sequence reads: CASSPPWAGANEQYF. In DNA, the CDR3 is TGTGCCAGCAGCCCGCCCTGGGCGGGAGCGAACGAGCAGTACTTC.

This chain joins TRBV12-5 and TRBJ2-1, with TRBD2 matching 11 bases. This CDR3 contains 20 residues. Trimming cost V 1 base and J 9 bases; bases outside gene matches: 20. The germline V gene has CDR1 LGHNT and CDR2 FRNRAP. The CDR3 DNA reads TGTGCTAGTGGTTTGGAGTGGGGCTCTAGCGGGGGGCTTATCAAACGTGAGCAGTTCTTC. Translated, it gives CASGLEWGSSGGLIKREQFF.

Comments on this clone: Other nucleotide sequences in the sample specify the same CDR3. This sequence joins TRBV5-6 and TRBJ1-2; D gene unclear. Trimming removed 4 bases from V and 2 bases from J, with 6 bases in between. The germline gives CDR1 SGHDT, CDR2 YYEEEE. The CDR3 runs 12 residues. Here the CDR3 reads CASSLGNYGYTF. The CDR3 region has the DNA TGTGCCAGCAGCCTCGGGAACTATGGCTACACCTTC.

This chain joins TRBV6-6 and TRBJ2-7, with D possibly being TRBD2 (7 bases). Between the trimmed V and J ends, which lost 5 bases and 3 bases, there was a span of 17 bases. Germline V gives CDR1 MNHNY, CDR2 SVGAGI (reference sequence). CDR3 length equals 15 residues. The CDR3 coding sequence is TGTGCCAGCAGTGAGGGGGGGGGTTCCCTCTACGAGCAGTACTTC. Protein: CASSEGGGSLYEQYF.

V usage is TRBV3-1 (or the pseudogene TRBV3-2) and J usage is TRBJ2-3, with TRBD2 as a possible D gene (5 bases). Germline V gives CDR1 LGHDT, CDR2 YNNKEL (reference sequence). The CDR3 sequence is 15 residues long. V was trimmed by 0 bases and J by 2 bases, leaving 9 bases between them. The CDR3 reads CASSQERGSTDTQYF. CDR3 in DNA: TGTGCCAGCAGCCAAGAACGGGGATCCACAGATACGCAGTATTTT.

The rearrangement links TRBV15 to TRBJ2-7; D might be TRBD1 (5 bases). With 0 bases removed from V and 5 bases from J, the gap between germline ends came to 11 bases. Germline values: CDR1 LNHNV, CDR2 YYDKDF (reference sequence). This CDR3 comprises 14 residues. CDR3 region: CATSRDLAGNEQYF. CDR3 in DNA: TGTGCCACCAGCAGAGATTTGGCAGGGAACGAGCAGTACTTC. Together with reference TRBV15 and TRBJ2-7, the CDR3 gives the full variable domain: DAMVIQNPRYQVTQFGKPVTLSCSQTLNHNVMYWYQQKSSQAPKLLFHYYDKDFNNEADTPDNFQSRRPNTSFCFLDIRSPGLGDTAMYLCATSRDLAGNEQYFGPGTRLTVT.

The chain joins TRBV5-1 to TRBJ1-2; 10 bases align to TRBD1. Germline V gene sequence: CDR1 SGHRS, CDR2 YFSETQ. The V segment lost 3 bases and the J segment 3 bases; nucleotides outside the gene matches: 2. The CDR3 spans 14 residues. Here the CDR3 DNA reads TGCGCCAGCAGCTCGGACAGGGGGGACTATGGCTACACCTTC. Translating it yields CASSSDRGDYGYTF.

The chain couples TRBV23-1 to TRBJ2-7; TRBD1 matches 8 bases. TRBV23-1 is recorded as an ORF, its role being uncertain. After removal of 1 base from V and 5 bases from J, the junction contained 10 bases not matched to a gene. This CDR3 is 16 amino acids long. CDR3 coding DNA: TGCGCCAGCAGTCAATGGTCCCAGGGGGCCTTTCACGAGCAGTACTTC. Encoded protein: CASSQWSQGAFHEQYF.

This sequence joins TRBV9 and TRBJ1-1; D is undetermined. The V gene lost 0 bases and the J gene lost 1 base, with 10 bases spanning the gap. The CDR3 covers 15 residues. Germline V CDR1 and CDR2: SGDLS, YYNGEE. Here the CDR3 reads CASSVGLGGNTEAFF. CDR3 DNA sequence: TGTGCCAGCAGCGTAGGACTGGGTGGGAACACTGAAGCTTTCTTT.

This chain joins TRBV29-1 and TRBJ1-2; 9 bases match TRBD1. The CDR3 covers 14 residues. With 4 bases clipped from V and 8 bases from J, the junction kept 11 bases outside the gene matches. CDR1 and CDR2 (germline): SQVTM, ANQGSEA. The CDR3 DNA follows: TGCAGCGTTGGTTTGGGACAGGGTGAAGGAGGCTACACCTTC. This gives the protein CSVGLGQGEGGYTF.

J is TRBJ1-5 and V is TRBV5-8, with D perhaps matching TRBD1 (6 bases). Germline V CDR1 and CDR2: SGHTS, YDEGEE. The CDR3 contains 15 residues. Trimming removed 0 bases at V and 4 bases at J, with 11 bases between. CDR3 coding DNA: TGTGCCAGCAGCTTGGCCGGGGGGCGAAATCAGCCCCAGCATTTT. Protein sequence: CASSLAGGRNQPQHF.

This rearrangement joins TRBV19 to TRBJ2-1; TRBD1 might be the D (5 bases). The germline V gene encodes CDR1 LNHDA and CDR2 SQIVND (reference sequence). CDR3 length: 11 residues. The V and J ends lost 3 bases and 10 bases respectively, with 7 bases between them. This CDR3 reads CASSMGPEQFF. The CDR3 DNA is TGTGCCAGTAGTATGGGGCCCGAGCAGTTCTTC.

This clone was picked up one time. The CDR3 DNA reads as TGTGCCAGCAGCTTATCTTGGTCTAGCGGGGAATTATCCCAAGAGACCCAGTACTTC. It encodes CASSLSWSSGELSQETQYF. This chain joins TRBV7-9 and TRBJ2-5, with TRBD2 matching over 9 bases. The CDR3 loop spans 19 amino acids. With V trimmed by 2 bases and J by 1 base, 14 bases remained unmatched. Germline CDR1 and CDR2: SEHNR and FQNEAQ (reference sequence).

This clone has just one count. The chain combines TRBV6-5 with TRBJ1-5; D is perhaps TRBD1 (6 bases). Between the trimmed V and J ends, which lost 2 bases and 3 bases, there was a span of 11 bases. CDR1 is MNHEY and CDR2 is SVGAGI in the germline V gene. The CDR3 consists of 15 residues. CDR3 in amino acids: CASSYNREFNQPQHF. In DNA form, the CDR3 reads TGTGCCAGCAGTTACAACAGGGAGTTCAATCAGCCCCAGCATTTT.

The DNA for the CDR3 is TGTGCCAGCAGTGAAGCGCTTCGGGACATAATCCAGCCCCAGCATTTT. Amino acids: CASSEALRDIIQPQHF. The chain couples TRBV2 to TRBJ1-5; weak D call: TRBD1 (6 bases). The CDR3 has 16 amino acids. The V end lost 0 bases, the J end lost 7 bases, and 16 bases lay between the germline ends. Germline V gives CDR1 SNHLY, CDR2 FYNNEI.

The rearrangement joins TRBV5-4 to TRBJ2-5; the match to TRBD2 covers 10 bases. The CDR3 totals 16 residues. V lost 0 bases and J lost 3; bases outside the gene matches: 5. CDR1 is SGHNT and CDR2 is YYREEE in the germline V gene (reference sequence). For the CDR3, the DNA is TGTGCCAGCAGCTTGGGACTAGCGGGCGAGGAAGAGACCCAGTACTTC. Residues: CASSLGLAGEEETQYF.

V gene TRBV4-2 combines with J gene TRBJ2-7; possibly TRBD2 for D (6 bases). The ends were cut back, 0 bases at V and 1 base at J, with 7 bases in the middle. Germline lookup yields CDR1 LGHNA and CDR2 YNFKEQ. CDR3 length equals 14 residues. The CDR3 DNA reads TGTGCCAGCAGCCAAGAGGGGACTTCCTACGAGCAGTACTTC. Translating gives CASSQEGTSYEQYF.

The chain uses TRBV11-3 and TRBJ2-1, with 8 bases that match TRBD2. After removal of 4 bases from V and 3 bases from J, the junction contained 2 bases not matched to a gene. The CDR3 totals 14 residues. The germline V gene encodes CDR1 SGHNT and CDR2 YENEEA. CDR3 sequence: CASSSGTSYNEQFF. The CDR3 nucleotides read TGTGCCAGCAGCTCCGGGACTAGCTACAATGAGCAGTTCTTC.

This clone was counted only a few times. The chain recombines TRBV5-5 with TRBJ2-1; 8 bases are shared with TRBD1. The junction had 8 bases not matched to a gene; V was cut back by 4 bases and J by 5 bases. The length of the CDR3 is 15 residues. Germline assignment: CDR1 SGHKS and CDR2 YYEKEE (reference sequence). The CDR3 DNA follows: TGTGCCAGCAGCGGTTCCGGGACAGGCCACAATGAGCAGTTCTTC. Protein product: CASSGSGTGHNEQFF.

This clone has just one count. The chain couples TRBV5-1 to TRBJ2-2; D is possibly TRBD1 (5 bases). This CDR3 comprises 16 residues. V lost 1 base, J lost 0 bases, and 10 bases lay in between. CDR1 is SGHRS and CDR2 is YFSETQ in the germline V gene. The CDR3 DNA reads TGCGCCAGCAGCTTGACGGACAACGCGAACACCGGGGAGCTGTTTTTT. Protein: CASSLTDNANTGELFF. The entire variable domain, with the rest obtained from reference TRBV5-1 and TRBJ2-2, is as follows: KAGVTQTPRYLIKTRGQQVTLSCSPISGHRSVSWYQQTPGQGLQFLFEYFSETQRNKGNFPGRFSGRQFSNSRSEMNVSTLELGDSALYLCASSLTDNANTGELFFGEGSRLTVL.